This is a list of T cell receptor beta chains from one sample in a study of identical twins. MiXCR, applied by TCRdb to the 5' RACE reads, yields one record per CDR3 protein. The top ten hold under 2% of the sample, which has more than 650,000 distinct CDR3 sequences, roughly 6% seen once. Material for sequencing was naive T cells sorted from blood. The receptor set was obtained from a man between 18 and 29 years old in good health. Both conserved end residues are part of each CDR3.

v_call,j_call,cdr3_length,cdr3_aa
TRBV5-1,TRBJ1-1,14,CASTFSRWTARAFF
TRBV20-1,TRBJ2-2,13,CSARDGAGGELFF
TRBV12-5,TRBJ2-1,11,CASGEQNEQFF
TRBV29-1,TRBJ2-7,13,CSVGWDGGYEQYF
TRBV30,TRBJ1-1,13,CAWKWGRETEAFF
TRBV12-3/TRBV12-4,TRBJ2-3,10,CASSWNTQYF
TRBV7-2,TRBJ2-1,14,CASRGGTRGDEQFF
TRBV29-1,TRBJ1-1,14,CSVGSGGENTEAFF
TRBV30,TRBJ2-2,14,CAWTAVRNTGELFF
TRBV5-1,TRBJ2-5,14,CASSLTPGEKTQYF
TRBV6-2/TRBV6-3,TRBJ2-7,15,CASSYSMQGAYEQYF
TRBV4-1,TRBJ2-4,17,CASSQPTGQLAKNIQYF
TRBV30,TRBJ1-5,14,CAWSHRGSNQPQHF
TRBV20-1,TRBJ2-1,18,CSASLIAGTSGRFNEQFF
TRBV7-3,TRBJ1-2,14,CASSRPSGQGGYTF
TRBV7-9,TRBJ2-3,12,CASSLSEDTQYF
TRBV20-1,TRBJ2-7,15,CSARSGTSGSNEQYF
TRBV24-1,TRBJ2-1,16,CATSERDLRSYNEQFF
TRBV11-2,TRBJ2-7,16,CASSLGIGAPAYEQYF
TRBV6-4,TRBJ2-1,15,CASSRSATKYNEQFF
TRBV11-2,TRBJ1-6,16,CASSLVMAVGNSPLHF
TRBV11-1,TRBJ2-1,18,CASSFSARLAVAYNEQFF
TRBV24-1,TRBJ2-5,15,CATSDGQGGRETQYF
TRBV6-1,TRBJ1-1,13,CASSPLSDTEAFF
TRBV4-2,TRBJ2-7,14,CASSQELLSYEQYF
TRBV30,TRBJ2-2,13,CAWSVLVPGELFF
TRBV6-2/TRBV6-3,TRBJ2-7,14,CASFPTLGTYEQYF
TRBV15,TRBJ2-1,15,CATTGLAGVIDEQFF
TRBV5-1,TRBJ2-2,12,CASSGSGRELFF
TRBV6-5,TRBJ2-1,11,CASSWYNEQFF
TRBV7-9,TRBJ2-7,16,CASSLPSGGSSYEQYF
TRBV20-1,TRBJ2-1,14,CSAREGKTLNEQFF
TRBV10-2,TRBJ1-5,14,CASSGQGGVQPQHF
TRBV5-1,TRBJ2-1,13,CASSSVAYNEQFF
TRBV27,TRBJ2-3,15,CASSLAGGRPDTQYF
TRBV12-3/TRBV12-4,TRBJ1-2,14,CASSFSDRGTGYTF
TRBV12-3/TRBV12-4,TRBJ2-2,16,CASSLQGTSGSGELFF
TRBV9,TRBJ2-5,13,CASSVGAEETQYF
TRBV20-1,TRBJ2-3,13,CSAINEGTDTQYF
TRBV27,TRBJ2-5,14,CASRDRDFRETQYF
TRBV15,TRBJ2-5,14,CATSRARGEETQYF
TRBV5-5,TRBJ1-1,13,CASSLEPSGEAFF
TRBV5-1,TRBJ2-3,13,CASSVPSTDTQYF
TRBV4-3,TRBJ2-7,16,CASSQDGSGRLNEQYF
TRBV12-3/TRBV12-4,TRBJ1-5,12,CASSLSPLLQHF
TRBV20-1,TRBJ1-2,16,CSARDLTRDRGVGYTF
TRBV6-2/TRBV6-3,TRBJ2-5,16,CASSLRSHSYQDAQYF
TRBV20-1,TRBJ2-7,14,CSARSTGSAYEQYF
TRBV11-2,TRBJ1-6,18,CASSLGDRGRSYNSPLHF
TRBV7-2,TRBJ1-2,14,CASSLATGGYGYTF
TRBV4-3,TRBJ2-1,16,CASSQDLGRTYNEQFF